This paragraph covers one T cell receptor beta chain sequence. Its antigen remains unknown. CDR1 and CDR2 (germline): SGHRS, YFSETQ. The CDR3 totals 13 residues. The V and J ends lost 1 base and 6 bases respectively, with 8 bases between them. Sequencing used immunoSEQ multiplex PCR; TCRdb keeps in-frame clones, though not all of them. The sample has tens of thousands of clones; approximately 90% are singletons. Thawed PBMCs were FACS-sorted into unstimulated CD4+CD25+CD127- regulatory T cells, CD4+CD25- non-regulatory cells, CD4 and CD8 cells. The sample is drawn from a study of Tregs in tolerant kidney transplant recipients. Study-level results: Some patients' samples used different primers over time, so nucleotide sequences weren't comparable. Tregs expanded with activated donor B cells seemed most donor-specific.

The chain recombines TRBV5-1 with TRBJ2-1, with D possibly matching TRBD1 (6 bases). The specimen comprised Tregs from blood, sampled before the transplant. This receptor was identified in a human donor who received a combined kidney and bone marrow transplant. The CDR3 DNA reads as TGCGCCAGCAGCTTGTTAGGGGGCAATGAGCAGTTCTTC. Translated, it gives CASSLLGGNEQFF.